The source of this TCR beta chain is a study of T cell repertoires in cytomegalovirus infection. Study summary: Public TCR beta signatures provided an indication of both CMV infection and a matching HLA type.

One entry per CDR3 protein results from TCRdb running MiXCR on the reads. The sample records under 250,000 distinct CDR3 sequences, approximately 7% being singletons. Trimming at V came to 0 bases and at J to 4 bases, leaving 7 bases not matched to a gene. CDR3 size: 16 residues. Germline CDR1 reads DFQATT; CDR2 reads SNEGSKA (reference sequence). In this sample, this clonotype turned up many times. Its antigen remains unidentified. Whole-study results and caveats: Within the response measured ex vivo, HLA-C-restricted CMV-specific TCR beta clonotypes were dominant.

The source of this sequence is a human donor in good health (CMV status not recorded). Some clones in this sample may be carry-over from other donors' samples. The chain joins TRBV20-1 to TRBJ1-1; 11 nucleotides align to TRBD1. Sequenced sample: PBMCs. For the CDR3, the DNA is TGCAGTGCTAGAGATTTCCCTGGACAGGGGGCCACTGAAGCTTTCTTT. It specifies CSARDFPGQGATEAFF.